Shown below are 13 T cell receptor beta chains from a single sample sequenced in a study of blood T cell repertoires in COVID-19. Sequenced by immunoSEQ multiplex PCR; TCRdb stores in-frame clones only, minus some. Among under 200,000 clones listed, 84% were seen once. The sample comprised PBMCs or T cells enriched from blood (not recorded which). These receptors originate from a man aged 45 to 65 who had recovered from COVID-19.

The genes are TRBV2 and TRBJ2-3; TRBD1 agrees at 7 bases. CDR1 and CDR2 (germline): SNHLY, FYNNEI. The CDR3 length is 15 residues. With V trimmed by 3 bases and J by 2 bases, 5 bases remained unmatched. The CDR3 loop reads CASSEGTASTDTQYF. CDR3 coding DNA: TGTGCCAGCAGTGAGGGGACAGCGTCCACAGATACGCAGTATTTT.

The V call is TRBV2, the J call TRBJ1-6; 8 positions agree with TRBD1. CDR1 is SNHLY, CDR2 FYNNEI, per germline. V shed 4 bases, J shed 10 bases, and the junction held 6 bases outside the gene matches. The CDR3 consists of 14 residues. CDR3 bases: TGTGCCAGCAGTGGAGGACAGGGAAACTCACCCCTCCACTTT. The encoded protein is CASSGGQGNSPLHF.

Notes on this clone: At the DNA level, this CDR3 is encoded by other sequences in the same sample as well. The J gene is TRBJ1-2, the V gene TRBV27; TRBD1 matches 7 bases. Trimming at V came to 8 bases and at J to 0 bases, leaving 3 bases not matched to a gene. The V gene's germline CDR1 is MNHEY and CDR2 SMNVEV (reference sequence). This CDR3 contains 13 residues. The CDR3 region has the DNA TGTGCCAGCGGGACAGCATCTAACTATGGCTACACCTTC. Protein: CASGTASNYGYTF.

V and J are TRBV10-3 and TRBJ1-5, with TRBD1 as a possible D gene (6 bases). Trimming pared 10 bases from V and 3 bases from J, leaving 16 bases between. Per germline, CDR1 ENHRY and CDR2 SYGVKD. The CDR3 extends over 14 amino acids. The CDR3 DNA reads TGTGCCACCAACCCTCGACAGGACAATCAGCCCCAGCATTTT. Its translation is CATNPRQDNQPQHF.

The chain carries TRBV9 and TRBJ2-2; TRBD2 matches at 9 bases. V shed 3 bases and J 2 bases; nucleotides not matched to a gene: 5. This CDR3 region has 16 residues. Germline values: CDR1 SGDLS, CDR2 YYNGEE. The CDR3 reads CASSARGGANTGELFF. CDR3 nucleotides: TGTGCCAGCAGCGCCCGCGGGGGGGCAAACACCGGGGAGCTGTTTTTT.

This chain links TRBV9 with TRBJ1-2; D not resolved. Germline loops: CDR1 SGDLS, CDR2 YYNGEE. There are 15 residues in the CDR3. The ends were cut back, 0 bases at V and 1 base at J, with 10 bases in the middle. CDR3 protein: CASSVAAGLNYGYTF. DNA for the CDR3: TGTGCCAGCAGCGTAGCGGCAGGACTTAACTATGGCTACACCTTC.

The rearrangement uses TRBV7-3 and TRBJ2-2; D might be TRBD2 (6 bases). V was trimmed by 4 bases and J by 1 base, leaving 13 bases between them. CDR3 length equals 16 residues. CDR1 is SGHTA, CDR2 FQGTGA, per germline. The DNA of the CDR3 is TGTGCCAGCAGCTCCCTTCCGGGAGAGAACACCGGGGAGCTGTTTTTT. Protein product: CASSSLPGENTGELFF.

This clone showed up just a few times. The rearrangement links TRBV5-6 to TRBJ2-3; TRBD2 agrees at 9 bases. Germline trimming cut 4 bases from V and 0 bases from J; bases unmatched to any gene: 9. The germline V gene encodes CDR1 SGHDT and CDR2 YYEEEE. The CDR3 loop spans 17 amino acids. The CDR3 DNA sequence: TGTGCCAGCAGCCTCGGTCTAGCGGGATCTAGCACAGATACGCAGTATTTT. It is translated as CASSLGLAGSSTDTQYF.

Points on this clone: The junction and the germline gene differ at one end; a read error may be behind it. This chain connects TRBV7-7 to TRBJ1-2; D is possibly TRBD1 (6 bases). This CDR3 region has 15 residues. Germline CDR1 is SSHAT and CDR2 is FNYEAQ (reference sequence). CDR3 nucleotide sequence: TGTGCTAGCAGCCTCCGGGACAAGAAAAACTATGGCTACACCTTC. This sequence encodes CASSLRDKKNYGYTF.

The J gene is TRBJ2-2, the V gene TRBV2; 7 bases align to TRBD2. The CDR3 length is 15 residues. CDR1 and CDR2 from the germline V gene are SNHLY and FYNNEI. With V trimmed by 7 bases and J by 0 bases, 5 bases remained unmatched. The CDR3 coding sequence is TGTGCCAGCACTTCAGGACTAGCGAACACCGGGGAGCTGTTTTTT. Protein product: CASTSGLANTGELFF.

V gene TRBV3-1 (or the pseudogene TRBV3-2) combines with J gene TRBJ1-6, with a weak D call TRBD1 (5 bases). V dropped 0 bases and J dropped 12 bases, with 15 bases sitting between them. CDR1 is LGHDT, CDR2 YNNKEL, per germline (reference sequence). This CDR3 has 15 residues. In DNA, the CDR3 is TGTGCCAGCAGCCAAGAGTCAGGGCCTGTAGAACCCCTCCACTTT. Its translation is CASSQESGPVEPLHF.

This clone was found once. This sequence joins TRBV4-2 and TRBJ2-2; 9 nucleotides agree with TRBD2. The CDR3 runs 17 residues. V lost 4 bases, J lost 5 bases, and 11 bases stayed unmatched. Germline V CDR1 and CDR2: LGHNA, YNFKEQ. Here the CDR3 DNA reads TGTGCCAGCAGCCTGATGGCGGGGGGGCCTGGGACCGGGGAGCTGTTTTTT. It is translated as CASSLMAGGPGTGELFF.

CDR3: CASSLQDQPQHF. CDR3 in DNA: TGTGCCAGTAGCCTTCAGGATCAGCCCCAGCATTTT. The chain uses TRBV19 and TRBJ1-5, with D hard to call. The CDR3 sequence is 12 residues long. The V end was cut by 6 bases, the J end by 5 bases, with 8 bases between. Germline V gives CDR1 LNHDA, CDR2 SQIVND (reference sequence).